These 5 T cell receptor beta chains were all obtained from the same sample, sequenced in a study of blood T cell repertoires in COVID-19. The table came from immunoSEQ multiplex PCR; TCRdb's copy has only in-frame clones and leaves some out. The table has over 150,000 clones, about 88% seen once. What was sequenced was peripheral blood. Every receptor here comes from a man in his fifties with COVID-19, enrolled during active disease.

The chain has TRBV9 and TRBJ1-1, with TRBD1 matching over 7 bases. CDR3 length: 13 residues. With V trimmed by 4 bases and J by 5 bases, 5 bases remained unmatched. Per germline, CDR1 SGDLS and CDR2 YYNGEE. The CDR3 DNA reads as TGTGCCAGCAGCTCAGGGGGGAGAACTGAAGCTTTCTTT. It translates to CASSSGGRTEAFF. Filled out from reference TRBV9 and TRBJ1-1, the complete variable domain reads DSGVTQTPKHLITATGQRVTLRCSPRSGDLSVYWYQQSLDQGLQFLIQYYNGEERAKGNILERFSAQQFPDLHSELNLSSLELGDSALYFCASSSGGRTEAFFGQGTRLTVV.

The chain couples TRBV5-4 to TRBJ1-4, with 7 positions matching TRBD1. V was pared by 5 bases and J by 5 bases, with 9 bases of the junction left unmatched. The CDR3 totals 15 residues. The germline V gene has CDR1 SGHNT and CDR2 YYREEE (reference sequence). The chain's CDR3 is CASSSGTEQNEKLFF. The CDR3 nucleotides read TGTGCCAGCAGTTCCGGGACAGAGCAAAATGAAAAACTGTTTTTT.

The CDR3: CASSLFRGTDTQYF. As DNA, the CDR3 is TGTGCCAGCAGCTTATTCAGGGGGACGGATACGCAGTATTTT. This chain joins TRBV7-2 and TRBJ2-3, with 7 bases matching TRBD1. The CDR3 spans 14 residues. The germline CDR1 and CDR2 sequences are SGHTA and FQGNSA. The V gene end was trimmed by 2 bases and the J gene end by 6 bases; junction bases not matched to a gene: 5.

Details on this clone: One junction end disagrees with the germline gene, perhaps due to a read error. The chain uses TRBV7-7 and TRBJ2-2; weak D call: TRBD2 (7 bases). The CDR3 runs 17 residues. Looked up from germline, CDR1 is SSHAT and CDR2 is FNYEAQ (reference sequence). DNA of the CDR3: TGTGCTAGCAGTCCTACGGGGGGCCCAATTAACACCGGGGAGCTGTTTTTT. This codes for CASSPTGGPINTGELFF.

This chain links TRBV5-1 with TRBJ2-5; 9 nucleotides align to TRBD1. Per the germline V gene, CDR1 is SGHRS and CDR2 is YFSETQ. The V and J ends lost 2 bases and 5 bases, in that order; junction bases with no gene match: 10. This CDR3 is built from 16 residues. The CDR3 region is CASSFYPQGARETQYF. Written as DNA, the CDR3 is TGCGCCAGCAGCTTCTATCCACAGGGGGCGAGGGAGACCCAGTACTTC.